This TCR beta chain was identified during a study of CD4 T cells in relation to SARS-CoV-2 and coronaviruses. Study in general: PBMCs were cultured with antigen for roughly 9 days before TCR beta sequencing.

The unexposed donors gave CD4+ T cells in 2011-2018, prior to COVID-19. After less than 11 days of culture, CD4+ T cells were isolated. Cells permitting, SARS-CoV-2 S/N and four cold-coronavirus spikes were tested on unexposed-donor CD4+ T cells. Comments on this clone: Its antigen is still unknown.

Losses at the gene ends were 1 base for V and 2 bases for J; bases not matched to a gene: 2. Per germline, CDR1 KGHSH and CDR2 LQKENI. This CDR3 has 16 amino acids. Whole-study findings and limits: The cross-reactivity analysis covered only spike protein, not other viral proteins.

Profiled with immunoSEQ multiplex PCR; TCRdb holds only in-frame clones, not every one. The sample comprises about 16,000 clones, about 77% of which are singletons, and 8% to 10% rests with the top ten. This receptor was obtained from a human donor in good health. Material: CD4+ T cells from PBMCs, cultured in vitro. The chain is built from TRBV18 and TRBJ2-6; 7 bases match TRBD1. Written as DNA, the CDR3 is TGTGCCAGCTCACCACAGGGGGCAGCTGGGGCCAACGTCCTGACTTTC. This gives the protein CASSPQGAAGANVLTF. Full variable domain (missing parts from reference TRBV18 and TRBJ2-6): NAGVMQNPRHLVRRRGQEARLRCSPMKGHSHVYWYRQLPEEGLKFMVYLQKENIIDESGMPKERFSAEFPKEGPSILRIQQVVRGDSAAYFCASSPQGAAGANVLTFGAGSRLTVL.